This note documents a single T cell receptor (beta chain) sequence. No cognate antigen has been identified for it. No qualities accompany the bases; no much larger clone lies one base away. The intended sense of this specimen's time point label: baseline before first vaccination. Vaccinee samples were obtained from the UK trials COV001 and COV002, which included a single-blind randomized controlled phase 2/3 trial of AZD1222 (ChAdOx1 nCoV-19) in healthy adults. Trial participant PBMC samples were collected at day 0 and day 28 after the second dose for TCRbeta chain sequencing. The data were obtained in a study of T cell responses to AZD1222 COVID-19 vaccine (dated by TCRdb to the early 2020s). About the full investigation: Because spike-specific TCR depth and breadth did not differ between the two schedules, AZD1222 recipients who got a second dose at roughly 4 weeks were pooled with those who got a second dose at roughly 12 weeks. A total of 233 trial participants underwent TCR sequencing, of whom about 200 had received two doses of AZD1222 and 26 had received two doses of the MenACWY control vaccine. Trial participants were enrolled by age into 18-55, 56-69 and 70-plus year subgroups, with approximately 150, 30 and 60 TCR-sequenced participants respectively.

Based on the germline V gene, the CDR1 and CDR2 sequences are SGHVS and FNYEAQ. Here V drops 5 bases and J drops 5 bases, and the junction holds 6 bases not matched to any gene. Including the terminal cysteine and phenylalanine, the CDR3 comprises 14 residues. CDR3 DNA is the only sequence kept; it has 42 bases, read in frame from the first base. Study-wide conclusions, independent of this receptor: CD4 TCRs associated with the vaccine covered the entire spike protein, and the dominant responses were in regions 160-218 and 743-854. In the small 56-69-year group, the increase in depth fell short of significance, most likely because of low power. Epitopes outside the regions mutated in the B.1.351 and B.1.1.7 variants were reportedly recognized by nearly half of the unique spike-specific TCRs. After two AZD1222 doses, spike-specific TCR breadth and depth were significantly higher than at day 0 and than in MenACWY recipients. Most participants were white British and females outnumbered males, and the authors suggested that clonal diversity may have been underestimated. Only a handful of AZD1222 recipients were SARS-CoV-2 seropositive at baseline, limiting conclusions about previously exposed vaccinees. Because no day 14 peak-response samples were available, repertoires were characterized only after the peak T cell response.

The CDR3 regions of human TCRbeta chains were subjected to immunosequencing. The study's processing was this. Repertoire TCRs were matched against a reference library of SARS-CoV-2-specific TCRs generated with the MIRA antigen-specificity platform. Breadth was defined as the fraction of unique TCRs that were SARS-CoV-2-associated. Depth was defined as the fraction of total T cells that were SARS-CoV-2-associated. Using the MIRA data, every spike-specific TCR was mapped to the spike region that the TCR reacted to and assigned to either a CD4 or a CD8 class. Log10-transformed breadth and depth values were compared by one-way ANOVA with Sidak's multiple comparisons tests. TCRdb carries this immuneACCESS record with in-frame sequences only. Its versions omit some clonotypes, under half of them owing to an unresolved V gene in the studies checked, with the rest unexplained. That table furnishes V, J and clone size, whereas the DNA furnished D and trimming. The sample data list 120,000 or so clones, and 80% to 90% of these were observed just once. The ten largest clonotypes hold approximately 8.5% of the sample.

Here the sequenced sample was peripheral blood, taken on day 0 of AZD1222 vaccination. This clonotype was sampled from an adult in good health. The receptor chain draws on TRBV7-6 and TRBJ2-7; 10 bases in the middle match TRBD1. The bases read TGTGCCAGCAGCATTGGGACAGGGGTAGACGAGCAGTACTTC. Translated, it reads CASSIGTGVDEQYF. The reference TRBV7-6 and TRBJ2-7 proteins fill in what lies around the CDR3, so the full variable domain reads GAGVSQSPRYKVTKRGQDVALRCDPISGHVSLYWYRQALGQGPEFLTYFNYEAQQDKSGLPNDRFSAERPEGSISTLTIQRTEQRDSAMYRCASSIGTGVDEQYFGPGTRLTVT.